A selection of T cell receptor beta chains follows, all from one sample in a study of OX40 agonist ivuxolimab in advanced cancers. Clones were read by immunoSEQ multiplex PCR, and TCRdb kept only the in-frame ones, dropping some. The sample has about 100,000 clones; about 91% are singletons. The sample consisted of CD4+ or CD8+ T cells sorted from blood, taken in a trial of the OX40 agonist ivuxolimab. The source of these receptors is an adult with an advanced solid tumor such as melanoma, head and neck, liver or kidney cancer. CDR3s include the opening cysteine and the closing phenylalanine or tryptophan. Fields, in order: clone size, J gene, V gene, D gene, CDR3 DNA, CDR3 protein. A D gene is named only where the DNA matches it firmly. A row's size may be missing; if present it is once, few, many or a size class.

>NA|TRBJ2-5|TRBV15|NA
TGTGCCACCAGCAGACGAGATGCGGAGACCCAGTACTTC
CATSRRDAETQYF
>few|TRBJ2-2|TRBV30|NA
TGTGCCTGGAGGGGACATAACACCGGGGAGCTGTTTTTT
CAWRGHNTGELFF
>once|TRBJ2-7|TRBV11-1|NA
TGTGCCAGCAGCGATGAGGGGGTCGGAGAGCAGTACTTC
CASSDEGVGEQYF
>NA|TRBJ1-2|TRBV9|NA
TGTGCCAGCAGCGCCTATCTGACGGGGGGCTACACCTTC
CASSAYLTGGYTF
>NA|TRBJ2-3|TRBV5-1|TRBD2
TGCGCCAGCAGCTTAGGGGTTAATGCGGGAGCACCGCAGTATTTT
CASSLGVNAGAPQYF
>NA|TRBJ2-7|TRBV11-2|NA
TGTGCCAGCAGCTTAGGAGGCTGGAGCTCCTACGAGCAGTACTTC
CASSLGGWSSYEQYF
>NA|TRBJ2-2|TRBV27|NA
TGTGCCAGCAGCCGCACCGCAGGGGTGCCCACCGGGGAGCTGTTTTTT
CASSRTAGVPTGELFF
>NA|TRBJ2-7|TRBV6-4|NA
TGTGCCAGCAGTGTGGAGAGGGGACCCTACGAGCAGTACTTC
CASSVERGPYEQYF
>NA|TRBJ1-4|TRBV5-1|NA
TGCGCCAGCAGCTCCTCAGGGCTAGGGAATGAAAAACTGTTTTTT
CASSSSGLGNEKLFF
>NA|TRBJ1-5|TRBV19|NA
TGTGCCAGTAGTCGGGGGCGTAATAGCAATCAGCCCCAGCATTTT
CASSRGRNSNQPQHF
>NA|TRBJ2-1|TRBV5-1|NA
TGCGCCAGCAGCTTAGACGGGGTTTCCTACAATGAGCAGTTCTTC
CASSLDGVSYNEQFF
>NA|TRBJ2-7|TRBV11-2|NA
TGTGCCAGCAGCTTAGATCGAGCACTAACCTACGAGCAGTACTTC
CASSLDRALTYEQYF
>NA|TRBJ1-5|TRBV7-8|NA
TGTGCCAGCAGCTTAGTGCTTCAGCCCCAGCATTTT
CASSLVLQPQHF
>NA|TRBJ1-1|TRBV10-3|TRBD1
TGTGCCATCAGTGGGAGGGGGCCCGAGTATGAAGCTTTCTTT
CAISGRGPEYEAFF
>NA|TRBJ2-3|TRBV7-2|NA
TGTGCCAGCAGCTTTAGCGCAGATACGCAGTATTTT
CASSFSADTQYF
>once|TRBJ1-6|TRBV7-9|NA
TGTGCCAGCAGCTTAGAGGGGAATTCACCCCTCCACTTT
CASSLEGNSPLHF
>NA|TRBJ2-7|TRBV6-6|NA
TGTGCCAGCAGTGCCTCGAGGGGGGCGGGATTCTACGAGCAGTACTTC
CASSASRGAGFYEQYF
>NA|TRBJ2-1|TRBV10-2|NA
TGCGCCAGCAGTGAGACTCACCACACCTACAATGAGCAGTTCTTC
CASSETHHTYNEQFF
>NA|TRBJ2-1|TRBV5-6|TRBD2
TGTGCCAGCAGCGGCGGGGGCTACAATGAGCAGTTCTTC
CASSGGGYNEQFF
>NA|TRBJ2-2|TRBV25-1|NA
TGTGCCAGCAGTGAATTGTTGACGAGCGGGGAGCTGTTTTTT
CASSELLTSGELFF